Following are 7 T cell receptor beta chains from one sample sequenced in a study of blood T cell repertoires in COVID-19. The method was immunoSEQ multiplex PCR; TCRdb's version includes in-frame clones alone and lacks a portion of them. The sample records tens of thousands of clones, 85% to 90% being singletons. Sequencing was performed on peripheral blood. The source is a man older than 75 with acute or convalescent COVID-19.

This chain connects TRBV5-5 to TRBJ1-5; D unresolved. Trimming removed 2 bases from V and 0 bases from J, with 9 bases in between. Germline V CDR1 and CDR2: SGHKS, YYEKEE (reference sequence). There are 15 residues in the CDR3. The chain's CDR3 is CASSFDSFSNQPQHF. CDR3 DNA sequence: TGTGCCAGCAGCTTTGACTCATTTAGCAATCAGCCCCAGCATTTT.

V usage is TRBV7-2 and J usage is TRBJ1-4; 8 bases fit TRBD1. Losses at the gene ends were 7 bases for V and 8 bases for J; bases not matched to a gene: 12. The CDR3 consists of 15 residues. Germline V lookup: CDR1 SGHTA, CDR2 FQGNSA. The CDR3 DNA sequence: TGTGCCAGCACCCCTGGGAGCGGGACAGGAGAAAAACTGTTTTTT. This codes for CASTPGSGTGEKLFF.

The chain links TRBV7-8 to TRBJ2-7; possibly TRBD1 for D (6 bases). Germline values: CDR1 SGHVS, CDR2 FQNEAQ. There are 15 residues in the CDR3. Trimming shortened V by 4 bases and J by 5 bases, and 18 bases separated the two germline ends. CDR3 sequence: CASSWGQIYGDEQYF. The DNA of the CDR3 is TGTGCCAGCAGCTGGGGGCAAATCTACGGCGACGAGCAGTACTTC.

This chain connects TRBV6-4 to TRBJ2-3; D not certain. Per the germline V gene, CDR1 is MRHNA and CDR2 is SNTAGT. The CDR3 length is 15 residues. Trimming stripped 6 bases from V and 0 bases from J, with 13 bases between. As DNA, the CDR3 is TGTGCCAGCAGCGCCGACCGAGGTAGCACAGATACGCAGTATTTT. Amino acids: CASSADRGSTDTQYF.

The chain recombines TRBV7-3 with TRBJ1-1; 8 nucleotides line up with TRBD1. The germline V gene encodes CDR1 SGHTA and CDR2 FQGTGA. The CDR3 spans 14 residues. With V trimmed by 4 bases and J by 2 bases, 3 bases remained unmatched. The chain's CDR3 is CASSSTGANTEAFF. The CDR3 region has the DNA TGTGCCAGCAGCTCGACAGGGGCCAACACTGAAGCTTTCTTT.

This chain connects TRBV19 to TRBJ2-2, with D uncertain. Trimming took off 5 bases at V and 6 bases at J, with 10 bases between the two ends. Looked up from germline, CDR1 is LNHDA and CDR2 is SQIVND (reference sequence). CDR3 length: 13 amino acids. CDR3 protein: CASSATRPGELFF. The CDR3 DNA reads as TGTGCCAGTAGTGCGACGCGGCCCGGGGAGCTGTTTTTT.

The chain is built from TRBV18 and TRBJ2-5; 7 nucleotides align to TRBD2. Per the germline V gene, CDR1 is KGHSH and CDR2 is LQKENI. The CDR3 sequence is 15 residues long. Germline trimming cut 4 bases from V and 5 bases from J; bases unmatched to any gene: 10. In DNA form, the CDR3 reads TGTGCCAGCTCACGCCTCGGGGGGACCGGGGAGACCCAGTACTTC. Protein sequence: CASSRLGGTGETQYF. The variable domain in full, with the rest retrieved from reference TRBV18 and TRBJ2-5, is NAGVMQNPRHLVRRRGQEARLRCSPMKGHSHVYWYRQLPEEGLKFMVYLQKENIIDESGMPKERFSAEFPKEGPSILRIQQVVRGDSAAYFCASSRLGGTGETQYFGPGTRLLVL.